The 7 T cell receptor beta chains in this list originate from one sample, sequenced in a study of graft-versus-host responses after intestinal transplantation. The table came from immunoSEQ multiplex PCR; TCRdb's copy has only in-frame clones and leaves some out. The profile shows 100,000 to 120,000 clones, 93% of them singletons. Antigens for these TCRs are unknown. The sample consisted of unstimulated CD8+ T cells sorted from spleen or lymph node cells, taken before intestinal transplant. The receptors were sampled from a human donor who received an intestinal transplant.

This rearrangement joins TRBV28 to TRBJ2-7; D might be TRBD2 (6 bases). The CDR3 extends over 15 amino acids. The germline CDR1 and CDR2 sequences are MDHEN and SYDVKM. V lost 6 bases and J 0 bases, leaving 15 bases between the germline ends. CDR3 protein: CASRPLWEASYEQYF. The CDR3 coding sequence is TGTGCCAGCAGGCCTTTGTGGGAGGCCTCCTACGAGCAGTACTTC.

This rearrangement joins TRBV7-3 to TRBJ2-1; 13 bases are shared with TRBD2. The trim removed 4 bases at V and 5 bases at J, leaving 2 bases unmatched. Germline loops: CDR1 SGHTA, CDR2 FQGTGA. This CDR3 is built from 15 residues. As DNA, the CDR3 is TGTGCCAGCAGCTCGGGACTAGCGGGAAACAATGAGCAGTTCTTC. This codes for CASSSGLAGNNEQFF.

The chain is built from TRBV27 and TRBJ2-7; D not certain. Trimming removed 5 bases from V and 2 bases from J, with 13 bases in between. This CDR3 region has 14 residues. Germline V lookup: CDR1 MNHEY, CDR2 SMNVEV (reference sequence). The DNA for the CDR3 is TGTGCCAGCAGTCCGCACGACAATACCTACGAGCAGTACTTC. It translates to CASSPHDNTYEQYF.

The chain couples TRBV27 to TRBJ1-5; D might be TRBD1 (5 bases). This CDR3 has 14 residues. Germline V gives CDR1 MNHEY, CDR2 SMNVEV (reference sequence). V was clipped by 0 bases and J by 9 bases, with 12 bases between them. CDR3 amino acids: CASSLSGASRPQHF. The DNA of the CDR3 is TGTGCCAGCAGTTTATCAGGGGCCAGCAGGCCCCAGCATTTT.

This clone appeared a single time. The chain has TRBV6-6 and TRBJ1-5, with unresolved D. The germline V gene encodes CDR1 MNHNY and CDR2 SVGAGI (reference sequence). This CDR3 is 13 amino acids long. V lost 4 bases and J lost 0, with 4 bases in between. CDR3 nucleotide sequence: TGTGCCAGCAGTTCCTATAGCAATCAGCCCCAGCATTTT. Translated: CASSSYSNQPQHF.

The chain carries TRBV30 and TRBJ2-1; D is perhaps TRBD1 (5 bases). The germline gives CDR1 GTSNPN, CDR2 SVGIG (reference sequence). The V gene lost 5 bases and the J gene lost 7 bases, with 15 bases spanning the gap. This CDR3 comprises 13 residues. CDR3 nucleotides: TGTGCCTGGGAACTCACAGGTCGTAATGAGCAGTTCTTC. Encoded protein: CAWELTGRNEQFF.

This clone showed up just once. The chain links TRBV9 to TRBJ1-2; a weak D match, TRBD1 (5 bases). Germline V CDR1 and CDR2: SGDLS, YYNGEE. This CDR3 is 12 amino acids long. V gave up 9 bases and J gave up 4 bases, with 13 bases separating them. The CDR3 loop reads CAKLGHAYGYTF. In DNA, the CDR3 is TGTGCCAAGCTCGGACACGCCTATGGCTACACCTTC.